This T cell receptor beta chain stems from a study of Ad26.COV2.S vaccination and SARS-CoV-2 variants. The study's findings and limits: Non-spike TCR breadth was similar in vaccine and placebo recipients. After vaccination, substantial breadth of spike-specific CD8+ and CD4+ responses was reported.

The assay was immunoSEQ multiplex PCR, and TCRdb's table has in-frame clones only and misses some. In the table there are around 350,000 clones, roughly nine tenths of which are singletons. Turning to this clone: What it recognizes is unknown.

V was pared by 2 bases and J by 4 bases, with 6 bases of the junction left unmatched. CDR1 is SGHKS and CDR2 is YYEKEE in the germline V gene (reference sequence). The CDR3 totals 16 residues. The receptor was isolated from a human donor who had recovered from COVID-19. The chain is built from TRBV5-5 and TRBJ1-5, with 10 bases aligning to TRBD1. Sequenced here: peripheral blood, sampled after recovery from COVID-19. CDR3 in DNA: TGTGCCAGCAGCTTCGTCCCGGGACAGGGGAATCAGCCCCAGCATTTT. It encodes CASSFVPGQGNQPQHF.